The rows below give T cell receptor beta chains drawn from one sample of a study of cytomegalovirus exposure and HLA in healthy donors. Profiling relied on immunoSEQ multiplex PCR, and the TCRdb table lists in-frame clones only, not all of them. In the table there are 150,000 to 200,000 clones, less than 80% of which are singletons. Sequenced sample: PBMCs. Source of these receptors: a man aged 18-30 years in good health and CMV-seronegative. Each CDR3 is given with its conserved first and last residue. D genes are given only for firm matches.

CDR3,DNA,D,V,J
CASSLTASTDTQYF,TGCGCCAGCAGCCTGACTGCTAGCACAGATACGCAGTATTTT,.,TRBV5-1,TRBJ2-3
CASSLGVEGRVGGYTF,TGTGCCAGCAGCTTGGGAGTAGAAGGGAGGGTCGGCGGCTACACCTTC,.,TRBV5-4,TRBJ1-2
CAISESGQYGYTF,TGTGCCATCAGTGAGTCGGGACAATATGGCTACACCTTC,.,TRBV10-3,TRBJ1-2
CASSLELAGYETQYF,TGCGCCAGCAGCTTGGAGCTAGCGGGATATGAGACCCAGTACTTC,TRBD2,TRBV5-1,TRBJ2-5
CASLGGAYTEAFF,TGTGCCAGCCTCGGAGGGGCGTACACTGAAGCTTTCTTT,.,TRBV28,TRBJ1-1
CASSPQGEGEQYF,TGTGCCAGCTCGCCACAGGGGGAGGGGGAGCAGTACTTC,.,TRBV18,TRBJ2-7
CASSVGAPDEQFF,TGTGCCAGCAGCGTCGGAGCCCCCGATGAGCAGTTCTTC,.,TRBV9,TRBJ2-1
CASSLRTSTSEAFF,TGTGCCAGCAGTTTAAGGACTAGTACGTCTGAAGCTTTCTTT,.,TRBV28,TRBJ1-1
CATSTGQGSQPQHF,TGTGCCACCAGCACGGGACAGGGGTCTCAGCCCCAGCATTTT,TRBD1,TRBV15,TRBJ1-5
CASSLTSGFTDTQYF,TGTGCCAGCAGCCTGACTAGCGGCTTCACAGATACGCAGTATTTT,TRBD2,TRBV28,TRBJ2-3
CASSLFVGGASYNEQFF,TGTGCCAGCAGCTTATTTGTAGGGGGGGCTTCCTACAATGAGCAGTTCTTC,.,TRBV7-8,TRBJ2-1
CAWSVTRGSEQYF,TGTGCCTGGAGTGTAACCAGAGGGAGCGAGCAGTACTTC,.,TRBV30,TRBJ2-7
CASIGGFAGDTEAFF,TGTGCCAGCATTGGGGGATTCGCAGGGGATACTGAAGCTTTCTTT,.,TRBV6-6,TRBJ1-1